The 29 T cell receptor beta chains below all came from one sample that was sequenced in a study of blood T cell repertoires in COVID-19. The method was immunoSEQ multiplex PCR; TCRdb's version includes in-frame clones alone and lacks a portion of them. The sample lists 200,000 or so clones, roughly 85% occurring once. The sample consisted of peripheral blood. These receptors were collected from a man aged 45-65 years who had recovered from COVID-19.

The V and J genes are TRBV30 and TRBJ1-2; the D gene is possibly TRBD1 (5 bases). The CDR3 sequence is 15 residues long. The V end was cut by 0 bases, the J end by 2 bases, with 13 bases between. The germline gives CDR1 GTSNPN, CDR2 SVGIG (reference sequence). CDR3 in DNA: TGTGCCTGGAGTGTACGGGGCGGGGCCAACTATGGCTACACCTTC. This codes for CAWSVRGGANYGYTF.

V gene TRBV5-1 combines with J gene TRBJ2-2; no clear D. The CDR3 has 15 amino acids. CDR1 is SGHRS and CDR2 is YFSETQ in the germline V gene. V was pared by 2 bases and J by 2 bases, with 10 bases between. In DNA form, the CDR3 reads TGCGCCAGCAGCTTCCTCGCGGAAAACACCGGGGAGCTGTTTTTT. Encoded protein: CASSFLAENTGELFF.

The chain joins TRBV6-5 to TRBJ1-2; TRBD1 is a possible D gene (5 bases). The germline V and J ends were trimmed by 8 bases and 5 bases, with 21 bases remaining between them. CDR1 and CDR2 from the germline V gene are MNHEY and SVGAGI. The CDR3 runs to 15 residues. The CDR3: CASGRIRDGGYGYTF. CDR3 DNA: TGTGCCAGCGGGCGTATTAGGGACGGGGGTTATGGCTACACCTTC.

The chain carries TRBV5-4 and TRBJ2-7, with 7 bases identical to TRBD2. The CDR3 contains 13 residues. The germline gives CDR1 SGHNT, CDR2 YYREEE (reference sequence). V was pared by 3 bases and J by 6 bases, with 6 bases of the junction left unmatched. This CDR3 reads CASSWGGGREQYF. The CDR3 nucleotides read TGTGCCAGCAGCTGGGGGGGTGGCCGCGAGCAGTACTTC.

In this sample, this clone turned up a few times. The chain carries TRBV27 and TRBJ1-2; maybe TRBD1 (5 bases). Per the germline V gene, CDR1 is MNHEY and CDR2 is SMNVEV (reference sequence). V was pared by 6 bases and J by 0 bases, with 14 bases between. The CDR3 is made up of 15 amino acids. The CDR3 DNA reads TGTGCCAGCAGACGTGACAGTTTAGCTAACTATGGCTACACCTTC. As protein: CASRRDSLANYGYTF.

Written as DNA, the CDR3 is TGTGCCAGCAGCTTCTTCTACGAGCAGTACTTC. Translation: CASSFFYEQYF. V and J are TRBV5-8 and TRBJ2-7; no clear D. CDR3 length equals 11 residues. CDR1 and CDR2 from the germline V gene are SGHTS and YDEGEE. The V and J ends lost 2 bases and 3 bases respectively, with 3 bases between them.

The chain carries TRBV28 and TRBJ2-7; D gene ambiguous. CDR1 and CDR2 (germline): MDHEN, SYDVKM. The length of the CDR3 is 12 residues. V was shortened by 6 bases and J by 3 bases, with 9 bases between the two germline ends. The DNA for the CDR3 is TGTGCCAGCAGCCGCTATTTCTACGAGCAGTACTTC. Translation gives CASSRYFYEQYF.

The genes are TRBV7-8 and TRBJ1-2; D call uncertain. Deletions cut 5 bases from V and 1 base from J, with 14 bases between. Germline V gene lookup returns CDR1 SGHVS and CDR2 FQNEAQ. The length of the CDR3 is 15 residues. The CDR3 nucleotides are TGTGCCAGCAGCACGGAGCACCACCTTAACTATGGCTACACCTTC. This translates into CASSTEHHLNYGYTF.

V usage is TRBV30 and J usage is TRBJ1-1; 7 nucleotides align to TRBD1. CDR3 length: 14 amino acids. From germline, CDR1 is GTSNPN and CDR2 SVGIG (reference sequence). The trim removed 5 bases at V and 0 bases at J, leaving 6 bases unmatched. This CDR3 is CAWGGQFLNTEAFF. CDR3 DNA: TGTGCCTGGGGGGGACAGTTCTTGAACACTGAAGCTTTCTTT.

The V and J genes are TRBV7-8 and TRBJ1-2; 9 bases line up with TRBD1. J was trimmed by 10 bases and V by 0 bases; bases with no gene match: 9. Germline CDR1 is SGHVS and CDR2 is FQNEAQ. This CDR3 comprises 15 residues. The CDR3 region is CASSLALPGQGIYTF. The CDR3 DNA follows: TGTGCCAGCAGCTTAGCCCTCCCGGGACAGGGCATCTACACCTTC.

The rearrangement links TRBV28 to TRBJ1-3; TRBD1 matches 7 bases. Germline CDR1 reads MDHEN; CDR2 reads SYDVKM. The CDR3 loop spans 16 amino acids. J lost 4 bases, V lost 7 bases, and 13 bases had no gene match. As DNA, the CDR3 is TGTGCCAGCACCCGCCCGGTTACAGGGGCAGGAAACACCATATATTTT. It encodes CASTRPVTGAGNTIYF.

The chain carries TRBV6-2 or TRBV6-3 and TRBJ1-1; a possible D gene is TRBD1 (5 bases). V gave up 0 bases and J gave up 0 bases, with 11 bases separating them. Germline V gives CDR1 MNHEY, CDR2 SVGEGT. The CDR3 runs to 16 residues. CDR3 loop: CASSYSGAKMNTEAFF. The CDR3 nucleotides read TGTGCCAGCAGTTACTCAGGGGCAAAAATGAACACTGAAGCTTTCTTT.

The chain uses TRBV28 and TRBJ2-7; 8 nucleotides match TRBD1. The CDR3 length is 14 residues. In germline, CDR1 is MDHEN, CDR2 SYDVKM. V lost 8 bases and J lost 2; bases outside the gene matches: 8. CDR3 in amino acids: CASLKRTGTYEQYF. The CDR3 bases are TGTGCCAGCCTCAAGAGGACAGGGACCTACGAGCAGTACTTC.

V usage is TRBV10-1 and J usage is TRBJ2-1; 11 nucleotides match TRBD2. The germline V gene encodes CDR1 WNHNN and CDR2 SYGVQD (reference sequence). This CDR3 spans 15 amino acids. The V and J ends lost 4 bases and 6 bases, in that order; junction bases with no gene match: 5. CDR3 region: CASSVTSGTPNEQFF. The CDR3 region has the DNA TGCGCCAGCAGTGTGACTAGCGGGACTCCCAATGAGCAGTTCTTC.

This clone was seen just once. This chain joins TRBV7-2 and TRBJ2-3, with D possibly TRBD1 on 6 matching bases. The germline CDR1 and CDR2 sequences are SGHTA and FQGNSA. The CDR3 runs 13 residues. Trimming left V 5 bases short and J 9 bases short, with 15 bases between. The CDR3 DNA follows: TGTGCCAGCAGCCGTGGGGGCCCGGCCACGCAGTATTTT. It yields the protein CASSRGGPATQYF.

The chain couples TRBV6-1 to TRBJ1-5, with D perhaps TRBD1 (6 bases). Between the trimmed V and J ends, which lost 3 bases and 0 bases, there was a span of 12 bases. Looked up from germline, CDR1 is MNHNS and CDR2 is SASEGT. This CDR3 contains 16 residues. CDR3 sequence: CASSDRGGYSNQPQHF. For the CDR3, the DNA is TGTGCCAGCAGTGACAGGGGCGGGTATAGCAATCAGCCCCAGCATTTT.

This clone was seen a handful of times. The V and J genes are TRBV28 and TRBJ2-3; D perhaps matches TRBD1 (6 bases). V gave up 7 bases and J gave up 4 bases, with 18 bases separating them. The germline V gene encodes CDR1 MDHEN and CDR2 SYDVKM. This CDR3 spans 15 amino acids. The CDR3 here is CASNTGQSRSDTQYF. The CDR3 DNA sequence: TGTGCCAGCAACACTGGACAGTCCAGGTCAGATACGCAGTATTTT.

V gene TRBV6-5 combines with J gene TRBJ2-2; D is possibly TRBD2 (6 bases). V was clipped by 3 bases and J by 4 bases, with 12 bases between them. This CDR3 is built from 15 residues. The germline V gene has CDR1 MNHEY and CDR2 SVGAGI. The CDR3 is CASSYDRGSTGELFF. The CDR3 DNA reads as TGTGCCAGCAGTTATGATCGGGGGAGCACCGGGGAGCTGTTTTTT.

Details on this clone: This CDR3 is also generated by other DNA sequences in the sample. This sequence joins TRBV3-1 (or the pseudogene TRBV3-2) and TRBJ2-7; D possibly corresponds to TRBD1 (6 bases). V was cut by 3 bases and J by 4 bases, with 10 bases left in between. CDR1 LGHDT and CDR2 YNNKEL come from the germline V gene (reference sequence). This CDR3 comprises 13 residues. CDR3 protein: CASSQGRGYEQYF. The CDR3 DNA reads TGTGCCAGCAGCCAGGGCAGGGGATACGAGCAGTACTTC.

This CDR3 is CASSLAPSATYEQYF. The CDR3 DNA follows: TGTGCCAGCAGCTTGGCTCCTAGCGCAACCTACGAGCAGTACTTC. This sequence joins TRBV5-4 and TRBJ2-7, with a weak D call TRBD2 (6 bases). Germline V lookup: CDR1 SGHNT, CDR2 YYREEE (reference sequence). CDR3 length: 15 residues. V was cut by 0 bases and J by 2 bases, with 12 bases left in between.

Regarding this clone: This CDR3 is also generated by other DNA sequences in the sample. This chain joins TRBV28 and TRBJ1-4, with TRBD1 matching over 8 bases. The germline V gene encodes CDR1 MDHEN and CDR2 SYDVKM. J lost 8 bases, V lost 3 bases, and 5 bases had no gene match. The CDR3 has 14 residues. The CDR3 here is CASSLGRGREKLFF. The CDR3 DNA sequence: TGTGCCAGCAGTTTGGGCAGGGGGCGAGAAAAACTGTTTTTT.

The V gene is TRBV29-1, the J gene TRBJ2-7; maybe TRBD2 (5 bases). The CDR3 loop spans 17 amino acids. Germline-derived CDR1 and CDR2 are SQVTM and ANQGSEA. V gave up 6 bases and J gave up 2 bases, with 26 bases separating them. Written as DNA, the CDR3 is TGCAGCGTACAAAAAGGAGCGGACTTATGGGGTGCCTACGAGCAGTACTTC. Its protein product is CSVQKGADLWGAYEQYF.

The chain couples TRBV4-1 to TRBJ2-5, with a possible D match to TRBD2 (6 bases). The CDR3 runs 14 residues. The ends were cut back, 5 bases at V and 3 bases at J, with 13 bases in the middle. CDR1 MGHRA and CDR2 YSYEKL come from the germline V gene. DNA for the CDR3: TGCGCCAGCAGCAGACTACCGGGAGAAGAGACCCAGTACTTC. Translation gives CASSRLPGEETQYF.

The chain employs TRBV19 and TRBJ2-7, with a tentative D call TRBD2 (5 bases). The germline CDR1 and CDR2 sequences are LNHDA and SQIVND (reference sequence). The CDR3 totals 15 residues. V was cut by 4 bases and J by 3 bases, with 16 bases left in between. The CDR3 nucleotides read TGTGCCAGTAGTAAGACCCGGGGAAATCTCTACGAGCAGTACTTC. It translates to CASSKTRGNLYEQYF.

The rearrangement links TRBV6-4 to TRBJ1-2, with D hard to call. The V gene's germline CDR1 is MRHNA and CDR2 SNTAGT. The CDR3 sequence is 8 residues long. Trimming cost V 7 bases and J 12 bases, with 6 bases left between them. CDR3 residues: CASTGDTF. The CDR3 DNA reads TGTGCCAGCACCGGGGACACCTTC.

This sequence joins TRBV5-1 and TRBJ2-2; possibly TRBD1 for D (6 bases). The CDR3 length is 14 residues. CDR1 and CDR2 (germline): SGHRS, YFSETQ. Trimming removed 1 base from V and 6 bases from J, with 10 bases in between. The CDR3 protein is CASSLTGFPGELFF. Here the CDR3 DNA reads TGCGCCAGCAGCTTGACAGGGTTTCCCGGGGAGCTGTTTTTT.

The rearrangement joins TRBV25-1 to TRBJ1-5; D gene ambiguous. V was shortened by 4 bases and J by 0 bases, with 7 bases between the two germline ends. CDR1 is MGHDK and CDR2 is SYGVNS in the germline V gene. This CDR3 spans 14 amino acids. The CDR3 nucleotides are TGTGCCAGCAGTGTGAGTAATAGCAATCAGCCCCAGCATTTT. Its protein product is CASSVSNSNQPQHF.

V and J are TRBV7-9 and TRBJ1-4, with D possibly being TRBD1 (5 bases). Trimming pared 5 bases from V and 8 bases from J, leaving 15 bases between. Germline lookup yields CDR1 SEHNR and CDR2 FQNEAQ (reference sequence). The CDR3 covers 14 residues. The CDR3 is CASSPGGYDEKLFF. Written as DNA, the CDR3 is TGTGCCAGCAGCCCCGGGGGATATGACGAAAAACTGTTTTTT.

The chain carries TRBV4-2 and TRBJ2-3, with D tentatively TRBD2 (5 bases). This CDR3 is built from 12 residues. The germline V and J ends were trimmed by 5 bases and 9 bases, with 12 bases remaining between them. Germline V gene lookup returns CDR1 LGHNA and CDR2 YNFKEQ. CDR3 bases: TGTGCCAGCAGCTCGGGGTCCTCCACGCAGTATTTT. It is translated as CASSSGSSTQYF.